This record concerns one TCR beta chain sequence. Its antigen is still unknown. No base-level quality is on record; no much larger clone is a single base apart. The germline V gene supplies CDR1 SGHTA and CDR2 FQGNSA. Germline trimming: 7 bases from V, 0 bases from J; junction bases outside gene matches: 9. Taken from cysteine to phenylalanine, the CDR3 has 17 residues. CDR3 DNA only is kept here, 51 bases in frame from base 1. The data originate from a study of blood T cells in healthy people across ages (dated by TCRdb to the mid-2010s). At the level of the whole study: In model experiments, roughly one uniquely barcoded TCR beta cDNA molecule per two T cells was captured by template switching. The study measured age-related changes in TCR beta repertoire diversity using deep sequencing normalized with unique cDNA molecular identifiers. Donors were grouped into four age groups: young (average roughly 15 years), middle-aged (around 39), aged (62) and long-lived (just over 80). Donors of different ages were randomly distributed across sequencing lanes to avoid experimental bias. The study analyzed two additional independent replicas of 1 million unique cDNA reads from the same blood draw for two donors, one aged 18 to 29 and one aged 80 or older. The investigation overall reported the following: Observed TCR beta diversity correlated strongly with the percentage of naive T cells measured by flow cytometry. Estimates of total diversity from one million sequenced T cells were regarded as lower bounds and underestimates. Compared with the aged group, more naive CD4+ T cells, fewer expanded clones and increased TCR diversity were shown by the long-lived group, suggesting age selection. Since profiling was done on bulk unsorted PBMCs, naive and antigen-experienced compartments could not be conclusively compared. Because the CMV infection status of the donors was unknown, age-related changes in expanded clonotypes may potentially have been confounded. Observed TCR beta diversity per million T cells fell roughly linearly with age, and a significant reduction was already apparent by age about 43.

The method behind the library was 5' RACE. TCRdb records Illumina HiSeq 2500 as the sequencer. A second PCR of roughly 7 to 11 cycles was performed with a sample-barcoded 5' primer and a J-beta primer mix. A template-switch 5' adaptor carrying 12 random nucleotides introduced a unique molecular identifier onto each TCR beta cDNA molecule. Each sample yielded at least 2.5 million CDR3-containing paired-end reads. All of the RNA was converted into first-strand cDNA using the Mint cDNA synthesis kit, with a TRBC-specific oligonucleotide serving as the primer. Following uracil-DNA glycosylase treatment, a first 18-cycle PCR with universal primers M1SS and BC2_uni_R was performed on all cDNA. Per the original workflow: For normalization, 1 million high-quality reads were randomly selected from each sample, with every read carrying a distinct molecular identifier. Reads sharing molecular identifiers were discarded rather than binned into consensus sequences. MiTCR, run with a Q25 quality threshold and the strictest error-elimination algorithm, handled CDR3 identification, clonotype clustering and error correction. A nonparametric unseen species model using Euler transformation provided a lower-bound estimate of total TCR beta diversity. The public reads were reprocessed in TCRdb via fastp at Q25 and MiXCR, keeping in-frame beta chains. CDR3 protein sequences are deduplicated, and each keeps its most common genes and DNA. TCRdb assigned the V and J calls; the authors' analysis was not used. The sample has hundreds of thousands of distinct CDR3 sequences on record, about three fifths of them singletons. The ten largest make up approximately 20% of the sample.

Systemically healthy Caucasian individuals from Russia, approximately 39 in total and aged roughly 6 to 95 years, were included as donors. Around 9.9 milliliters of peripheral blood were collected from each donor into EDTA-treated Vacutainer tubes. Ficoll-Paque density-gradient centrifugation was used to isolate PBMCs, with at least 7 million obtained per sample. Total RNA was extracted from PBMCs with Trizol reagent, with at least 6 micrograms obtained per sample. Naive CD45RAhigh/CD27high T cell percentages were measured by flow cytometry on a PBMC aliquot from every donor. The TCR originated in a man younger than 45 in good health. The V gene is TRBV7-2 and the J gene is TRBJ2-6, with 7 middle bases fitting TRBD1. The sample consisted of blood. The nucleotides read TGTGCCAGCATCCCGGGACAGCCCGTCTCTGGGGCCAACGTCCTGACTTTC. The translation is CASIPGQPVSGANVLTF.